Following are 4 T cell receptor beta chains from one sample sequenced in a study of blood T cells in healthy people across ages. The second PCR ran roughly 6 to 12 cycles with a sample-barcoded 5' primer and J-beta primers. TCRdb reprocessed the 5' RACE reads with MiXCR, giving one entry per CDR3 protein. The sample lists about 830,000 distinct CDR3 sequences; roughly 64% were seen once. The material sequenced was blood. The receptors were gathered from a man between 25 and 39 years old in good health.

This chain links TRBV5-1 with TRBJ2-5; 8 bases map to TRBD2. The CDR3 is 17 residues long. The V gene end was trimmed by 0 bases and the J gene end by 0 bases; junction bases not matched to a gene: 7. In germline, CDR1 is SGHRS, CDR2 YFSETQ. The CDR3 nucleotides are TGCGCCAGCAGCTTGGGAGCGGGGGCCAACCACCAAGAGACCCAGTACTTC. Residues: CASSLGAGANHQETQYF.

The genes are TRBV29-1 and TRBJ1-4, with a tentative D call TRBD1 (5 bases). V lost 6 bases and J 4 bases, leaving 12 bases between the germline ends. This CDR3 has 13 amino acids. CDR1 is SQVTM and CDR2 is ANQGSEA in the germline V gene. CDR3 DNA sequence: TGCAGCGTGCAGAGGGACCTTAATGAAAAACTGTTTTTT. This sequence encodes CSVQRDLNEKLFF.

J is TRBJ2-1 and V is TRBV6-6; 15 nucleotides line up with TRBD2. The CDR3 is made up of 16 amino acids. With 6 bases clipped from V and 15 bases from J, the junction kept 15 bases outside the gene matches. From germline, CDR1 is MNHNY and CDR2 SVGAGI (reference sequence). CDR3 loop: CASRPNSGLAGGPRFF. In DNA form, the CDR3 reads TGTGCCAGCAGACCCAACTCCGGACTAGCGGGAGGGCCAAGGTTCTTC.

CDR3 in amino acids: CASSSGTRSNEQFF. As DNA, the CDR3 is TGTGCCAGCAGCTCCGGGACCCGGTCAAATGAGCAGTTCTTC. The chain links TRBV9 to TRBJ2-1; D may be TRBD1 or TRBD2 (5 bases each). The CDR3 has 14 residues. The V gene lost 4 bases and the J gene lost 7 bases, with 15 bases spanning the gap. Germline CDR1 and CDR2: SGDLS and YYNGEE.